This T cell receptor (beta chain) was profiled in a study of blood T cell repertoires in COVID-19. Study at large: Samples taken during acute and convalescent COVID-19 were collected in the United States, Italy and Spain. From T cells, B-cell-depleted T cells, or PBMCs came the material, which was cDNA or gDNA.

In the original workflow: Researchers report that nucleated cell counts were estimated from reference gene primer amplification. The assay was immunoSEQ multiplex PCR, and TCRdb's table has in-frame clones only and misses some. That table furnishes V, J and clone size, whereas the DNA furnished D and trimming. The sample holds about 120,000 clones; about four fifths are singletons and the top ten take about 4.2%. Between the trimmed V and J ends, which lost 5 bases and 10 bases, there was a span of 12 bases. The CDR3 covers 13 residues. The clonotype originates from a woman in her seventies with acute or convalescent COVID-19. The chain links TRBV12-3 or TRBV12-4 to TRBJ1-6; a weak D match, TRBD1 (5 bases). The specimen sequenced was peripheral blood. The DNA for the CDR3 is TGTGCCAGCAGTATCGCACAGGAATCACCCCTCCACTTT. Its translation: CASSIAQESPLHF.